The 10 T cell receptor beta chains below come from one sample, sequenced in a study of T cell repertoires in cytomegalovirus infection (dated by TCRdb to the late 2010s). Sequenced using an Illumina HiSeq 1500. TCRdb trimmed public reads at Q25 via fastp, called clones via MiXCR and kept in-frame beta chains. Every distinct CDR3 protein forms one entry, paired with its most common genes and DNA. The sample has 560,000 or so distinct CDR3 sequences on record, more than 15% of them singletons. 20% to 30% of the sample is taken by the ten largest. The sample consisted of CD8+ T cells from PBMCs. These receptors came from a human donor in good health (CMV status not recorded). Some clones in this sample may be carry-over from other donors' samples.

The chain employs TRBV4-1 and TRBJ1-5, with a weak D call TRBD1 (6 bases). The CDR3 sequence is 15 residues long. From germline, CDR1 is MGHRA and CDR2 YSYEKL. The V and J ends lost 6 bases and 3 bases respectively, with 15 bases between them. For the CDR3, the DNA is TGCGCCAGCAGTCCGGGACACCCGAACAATCAGCCCCAGCATTTT. Translation gives CASSPGHPNNQPQHF.

This clonotype appeared many times. The chain joins TRBV12-5 to TRBJ1-1; no reliable D call. V lost 0 bases, J lost 2 bases, and 7 bases lay in between. Germline lookup yields CDR1 LGHNT and CDR2 FRNRAP. This CDR3 spans 14 amino acids. CDR3 nucleotide sequence: TGTGCTAGTGGTTTGGTAGGAGATAACACTGAAGCTTTCTTT. This translates into CASGLVGDNTEAFF.

This clonotype was detected a few times. The rearrangement links TRBV29-1 to TRBJ2-7, with D tentatively TRBD2 (5 bases). The CDR3 consists of 13 residues. CDR1 and CDR2 (germline): SQVTM, ANQGSEA. Trimming shortened V by 8 bases and J by 7 bases, and 21 bases separated the two germline ends. In nucleotides, the CDR3 is TGCAGCCCCGAGGGCAGTGCCCATTCTGAGCAGTACTTC. The encoded protein is CSPEGSAHSEQYF.

The V call is TRBV5-4, the J call TRBJ2-3, with TRBD1 as a possible D gene (6 bases). There are 14 residues in the CDR3. V was pared by 1 base and J by 3 bases, with 9 bases between. CDR1 SGHNT and CDR2 YYREEE come from the germline V gene (reference sequence). The CDR3 loop is CASSLRQETDTQYF. The CDR3 region has the DNA TGTGCCAGCAGCTTGAGACAGGAAACAGATACGCAGTATTTT.

In its sample, this clonotype was seen a few times. The chain recombines TRBV20-1 with TRBJ2-2, with 12 positions matching TRBD2. J lost 5 bases, V lost 7 bases, and 11 bases had no gene match. Germline CDR1 is DFQATT and CDR2 is SNEGSKA (reference sequence). The CDR3 has 16 residues. The CDR3: CSVFVTSGGGTGELFF. In DNA form, the CDR3 reads TGCAGTGTTTTTGTGACTAGCGGGGGAGGTACCGGGGAGCTGTTTTTT.

The genes are TRBV2 and TRBJ2-7, with 12 bases identical to TRBD2. The ends lost 6 bases at V and 1 base at J; junction bases unmatched: 7. The CDR3 spans 16 residues. CDR1 and CDR2 from the germline V gene are SNHLY and FYNNEI. The CDR3, as DNA: TGTGCCAGCAGGGTGACTAGCGGGAGACTTTCCTACGAGCAGTACTTC. It codes for CASRVTSGRLSYEQYF.

Details on this clonotype: This may come from a read error, since a much larger clone is one base off. The rearrangement links TRBV6-6 to TRBJ1-2; D may be TRBD1 (5 bases). The CDR3 covers 14 residues. Germline V CDR1 and CDR2: MNHNY, SVGAGI (reference sequence). Trimming shortened V by 5 bases and J by 8 bases, and 18 bases separated the two germline ends. As DNA, the CDR3 is TGTGCCAGCAGTGAGGGGCCTCCTGTAAAGGGCTACACCTTC. It encodes CASSEGPPVKGYTF.

The CDR3 region has the DNA TGTGCCAGCAGATCACAGCGAAACTATGGCTACACCTTC. Protein product: CASRSQRNYGYTF. The rearrangement joins TRBV6-5 to TRBJ1-2; D ambiguous. Trimming removed 6 bases from V and 2 bases from J, with 10 bases in between. The CDR3 sequence is 13 residues long. Germline loops: CDR1 MNHEY, CDR2 SVGAGI.

This clonotype was counted a few times. The chain carries TRBV7-4 and TRBJ2-7; 7 bases are shared with TRBD1. Germline-derived CDR1 and CDR2 are SGHVT and SQSDAQ. J gave up 3 bases and V 4 bases, and 6 bases lay outside the gene matches. This CDR3 is 14 amino acids long. In DNA, the CDR3 is TGTGCCAGCAGCTCGGGACAGATCGACTACGAGCAGTACTTC. Protein sequence: CASSSGQIDYEQYF.

The chain combines TRBV9 with TRBJ1-1; TRBD1 matches at 10 bases. Germline V CDR1 and CDR2: SGDLS, YYNGEE. Losses at the gene ends were 5 bases for V and 1 base for J; bases not matched to a gene: 5. This CDR3 contains 15 residues. This CDR3 reads CASSETGGSNTEAFF. In nucleotides, the CDR3 is TGTGCCAGCAGTGAGACAGGGGGCTCGAACACTGAAGCTTTCTTT.